Shown below are 29 T cell receptor beta chains from a single sample sequenced in a study of identifying expanded T cells in peripheral blood. TCRdb's copy holds only in-frame clones and misses some; the assay was immunoSEQ multiplex PCR. Of about 130,000 clones listed, about 86% are singletons. The specimen sequenced was blood. Receptor source: a person aged 18 to 75 in good health.

The chain joins TRBV7-2 to TRBJ2-1, with 10 positions matching TRBD2. With 1 base clipped from V and 0 bases from J, the junction kept 6 bases outside the gene matches. The V gene's germline CDR1 is SGHTA and CDR2 FQGNSA. The CDR3 contains 18 residues. CDR3 coding DNA: TGTGCCAGCAGCTTAGTTGGTAGCGGGGGGCGCTCCTACAATGAGCAGTTCTTC. Its translation: CASSLVGSGGRSYNEQFF.

This CDR3 is CASSSLYLAGGNEQYF. In nucleotides, the CDR3 is TGTGCCAGCAGCTCCCTTTATCTAGCAGGTGGGAACGAGCAGTACTTC. The chain joins TRBV7-8 to TRBJ2-7; D may be TRBD2 (5 bases). With 4 bases removed from V and 5 bases from J, the gap between germline ends came to 21 bases. The CDR3 is 16 amino acids. Germline CDR1 SGHVS, CDR2 FQNEAQ.

V is TRBV7-9 and J is TRBJ2-3, with D perhaps matching TRBD1 (6 bases). The germline V gene encodes CDR1 SEHNR and CDR2 FQNEAQ (reference sequence). Trimming cost V 5 bases and J 0 bases, with 21 bases left between them. CDR3 size: 18 residues. CDR3 DNA sequence: TGTGCCAGCAGCCAAGCCCGACTAACAGGGTCCAGCACAGATACGCAGTATTTT. Translation: CASSQARLTGSSTDTQYF.

For this clone: Germline and junction disagree at one end, which may indicate a read error. The gene calls are TRBV6-1 and TRBJ1-2; D is possibly TRBD1 (5 bases). The CDR3 covers 14 residues. Germline-derived CDR1 and CDR2 are MNHNS and SASEGT. DNA of the CDR3: TGTGCCAGCATTGAAGGGTCCACAGGCTATGGCTACACCTTC. Residues: CASIEGSTGYGYTF.

This rearrangement joins TRBV14 to TRBJ2-1; D ambiguous. V was pared by 6 bases and J by 4 bases, with 19 bases between. Germline-derived CDR1 and CDR2 are SGHDN and FVKESK. There are 16 residues in the CDR3. Written as DNA, the CDR3 is TGTGCCAGCAGTGTTTCGGGCCGCCATAGATACAATGAGCAGTTCTTC. Protein sequence: CASSVSGRHRYNEQFF. The variable domain in full, with the rest retrieved from reference TRBV14 and TRBJ2-1, is EAGVTQFPSHSVIEKGQTVTLRCDPISGHDNLYWYRRVMGKEIKFLLHFVKESKQDESGMPNNRFLAERTGGTYSTLKVQPAELEDSGVYFCASSVSGRHRYNEQFFGPGTRLTVL.

The V gene is TRBV10-1, the J gene TRBJ2-3; tentative D call: TRBD2 (5 bases). The germline V gene has CDR1 WNHNN and CDR2 SYGVQD (reference sequence). V was clipped by 6 bases and J by 0 bases, with 13 bases between them. This CDR3 has 15 residues. CDR3 sequence: CASSWTGSSTDTQYF. The CDR3 DNA reads as TGCGCCAGCAGCTGGACTGGATCTAGCACAGATACGCAGTATTTT.

The chain recombines TRBV9 with TRBJ2-1; 8 nucleotides agree with TRBD2. The germline CDR1 and CDR2 sequences are SGDLS and YYNGEE. The CDR3 sequence is 15 residues long. Trimming took 3 bases from V and 4 from J; bases not matched to a gene: 6. As DNA, the CDR3 is TGTGCCAGCAGCGCCCCCGGGGGGGATTACAATGAGCAGTTCTTC. It encodes CASSAPGGDYNEQFF. The whole variable domain, filled in from reference TRBV9 and TRBJ2-1, reads DSGVTQTPKHLITATGQRVTLRCSPRSGDLSVYWYQQSLDQGLQFLIQYYNGEERAKGNILERFSAQQFPDLHSELNLSSLELGDSALYFCASSAPGGDYNEQFFGPGTRLTVL.

The chain couples TRBV28 to TRBJ1-2, with D possibly being TRBD1 (5 bases). The germline V and J ends were trimmed by 4 bases and 11 bases, with 17 bases remaining between them. CDR1 MDHEN and CDR2 SYDVKM come from the germline V gene. CDR3 length: 13 amino acids. The CDR3 sequence: CASSSPDKSIYTF. The CDR3 DNA follows: TGTGCCAGCAGTTCACCGGACAAGTCTATTTACACCTTC.

This clone appeared a single time. This chain uses TRBV12-5 with TRBJ1-5, with TRBD1 matching over 7 bases. V dropped 1 base and J dropped 5; count of bases not matched to a gene: 8. This CDR3 has 16 amino acids. CDR1 and CDR2 (germline): LGHNT, FRNRAP. The CDR3 nucleotides read TGTGCTAGTGGTTTGGCCCGGGACAGAATTTATCAGCCCCAGCATTTT. Encoded protein: CASGLARDRIYQPQHF.

The chain has TRBV2 and TRBJ1-2; the D gene is possibly TRBD1 (6 bases). The ends were cut back, 4 bases at V and 5 bases at J, with 14 bases in the middle. This CDR3 has 14 amino acids. Germline V gene lookup returns CDR1 SNHLY and CDR2 FYNNEI. The CDR3 loop is CASSGDRPVYGYTF. The CDR3 coding sequence is TGTGCCAGCAGTGGAGACAGGCCTGTTTATGGCTACACCTTC.

The J gene is TRBJ1-3, the V gene TRBV10-3; D not certain. Trimming cost V 4 bases and J 4 bases, with 11 bases left between them. This CDR3 spans 14 amino acids. CDR1 and CDR2 from the germline V gene are ENHRY and SYGVKD. The DNA for the CDR3 is TGTGCCATCAGTGGCCGGGGTGCAGGAAACACCATATATTTT. Translation: CAISGRGAGNTIYF.

This clone was picked up one time. CDR3 nucleotide sequence: TGTGCCTGGAACCTCAGGCGGGGGAACACTGAAGCTTTCTTT. Translation gives CAWNLRRGNTEAFF. The genes are TRBV30 and TRBJ1-1; D not resolved. Trimming stripped 4 bases from V and 1 base from J, with 13 bases between. The CDR3 has 14 amino acids. The germline V gene has CDR1 GTSNPN and CDR2 SVGIG (reference sequence).

The chain is built from TRBV29-1 and TRBJ2-7; TRBD2 agrees at 7 bases. From germline, CDR1 is SQVTM and CDR2 ANQGSEA. The V segment lost 6 bases and the J segment 0 bases; nucleotides outside the gene matches: 2. The CDR3 length is 12 residues. CDR3 sequence (DNA): TGCAGCGTGGGGGGGACCTCCTACGAGCAGTACTTC. Translation: CSVGGTSYEQYF.

The chain carries TRBV11-2 and TRBJ2-7; D is unresolved. Trimming left V 1 base short and J 4 bases short, with 14 bases between. The CDR3 runs 15 residues. Germline V gene data show CDR1 as SGHAT and CDR2 as FQNNGV. Here the CDR3 DNA reads TGTGCCAGCAGCTTAGCACTCCCACTCGGGTACGAGCAGTACTTC. The encoded protein is CASSLALPLGYEQYF.

CDR3 in DNA: TGTGCCAGCAGCGCCTATTCGACAGGCACTGGGGAGACCCAGTACTTC. Translated, it gives CASSAYSTGTGETQYF. The chain carries TRBV9 and TRBJ2-5; a weak D match, TRBD1 (6 bases). Germline V gene lookup returns CDR1 SGDLS and CDR2 YYNGEE. Trimming took off 3 bases at V and 5 bases at J, with 20 bases between the two ends. The CDR3 covers 16 residues.

V usage is TRBV5-1 and J usage is TRBJ1-2, with 8 nucleotides matching TRBD1. V lost 0 bases, J lost 1 base, and 5 bases stayed unmatched. Germline V CDR1 and CDR2: SGHRS, YFSETQ. CDR3 length equals 16 residues. The CDR3 region is CASSLAQGANNYGYTF. CDR3 coding DNA: TGCGCCAGCAGCTTGGCTCAGGGGGCGAATAACTATGGCTACACCTTC.

J is TRBJ1-4 and V is TRBV14; unclear D gene. CDR3 length: 14 residues. V was clipped by 3 bases and J by 4 bases, with 9 bases between them. Germline CDR1 SGHDN, CDR2 FVKESK. The CDR3 nucleotides are TGTGCCAGCAGCCACTGGACGGGTAATGAAAAACTGTTTTTT. It translates to CASSHWTGNEKLFF.

The rearrangement uses TRBV9 and TRBJ2-2; 7 bases are shared with TRBD1. CDR1 is SGDLS, CDR2 YYNGEE, per germline. V lost 1 base, J lost 4 bases, and 10 bases stayed unmatched. The CDR3 is made up of 17 amino acids. The CDR3 region has the DNA TGTGCCAGCAGCGTAAACCCGGGACAGCGCATCACCGGGGAGCTGTTTTTT. Translation: CASSVNPGQRITGELFF.

The gene calls are TRBV4-3 and TRBJ2-7, with D hard to call. This CDR3 has 14 amino acids. V gave up 0 bases and J gave up 3 bases, with 9 bases separating them. Germline V lookup: CDR1 LGHNA, CDR2 YSLEER. CDR3 sequence (DNA): TGCGCCAGCAGCCAAGATCTCCTTAACTACGAGCAGTACTTC. The encoded protein is CASSQDLLNYEQYF.

This clone was detected once. The rearrangement links TRBV28 to TRBJ1-1; 7 nucleotides line up with TRBD1. Germline trimming cut 7 bases from V and 5 bases from J; bases unmatched to any gene: 16. Germline V gene sequence: CDR1 MDHEN, CDR2 SYDVKM. This CDR3 region has 16 residues. The CDR3 DNA reads as TGTGCCAGCACAACCCTAGGGGAGGGGGCAAAAACTGAAGCTTTCTTT. This gives the protein CASTTLGEGAKTEAFF.

The chain links TRBV19 to TRBJ1-1; a weak D match, TRBD1 (6 bases). Trimming removed 2 bases from V and 5 bases from J, with 12 bases in between. CDR1 is LNHDA, CDR2 SQIVND, per germline (reference sequence). This CDR3 has 14 residues. The CDR3 protein is CASSIRRGKTEAFF. In nucleotides, the CDR3 is TGTGCCAGTAGTATAAGAAGGGGGAAAACTGAAGCTTTCTTT.

The chain links TRBV5-5 to TRBJ1-1; weak D call: TRBD1 (5 bases). Per germline, CDR1 SGHKS and CDR2 YYEKEE (reference sequence). Trimming shortened V by 2 bases and J by 9 bases, and 26 bases separated the two germline ends. The CDR3 is 17 residues long. The CDR3 reads CASSLVARDALREKAFF. CDR3 bases: TGTGCCAGCAGCTTAGTTGCCAGGGATGCTCTCCGTGAAAAAGCTTTCTTT.

This clone was observed a handful of times. The J gene is TRBJ1-2, the V gene TRBV7-3; no firm D call. Germline values: CDR1 SGHTA, CDR2 FQGTGA. The V and J ends lost 7 bases and 8 bases respectively, with 17 bases between them. The CDR3 contains 13 residues. In nucleotides, the CDR3 is TGTGCCAGCATTCAGGAGTCGCTATGCGGCTACACCTTC. Translation gives CASIQESLCGYTF.

This sequence joins TRBV5-1 and TRBJ2-3; D is ambiguous. Germline V gene data show CDR1 as SGHRS and CDR2 as YFSETQ. V lost 2 bases and J 2 bases, leaving 9 bases between the germline ends. The CDR3 runs 14 residues. CDR3 amino acids: CASSFRLNTDTQYF. The CDR3 DNA sequence: TGCGCCAGCAGCTTCAGACTCAACACAGATACGCAGTATTTT. Filled out from reference TRBV5-1 and TRBJ2-3, the complete variable domain reads KAGVTQTPRYLIKTRGQQVTLSCSPISGHRSVSWYQQTPGQGLQFLFEYFSETQRNKGNFPGRFSGRQFSNSRSEMNVSTLELGDSALYLCASSFRLNTDTQYFGPGTRLTVL.

This clone was detected only a few times. The chain employs TRBV7-9 and TRBJ1-1, with a weak D call TRBD1 (6 bases). Germline CDR1 reads SEHNR; CDR2 reads FQNEAQ (reference sequence). The V end was cut by 3 bases, the J end by 4 bases, with 15 bases between. This CDR3 spans 15 amino acids. The CDR3 loop reads CASSFQDRGFTEAFF. The CDR3, as DNA: TGTGCCAGCAGCTTTCAGGACAGAGGGTTCACTGAAGCTTTCTTT.

This sequence joins TRBV7-6 and TRBJ2-1; TRBD2 is a possible D gene (6 bases). The CDR3 has 14 amino acids. Trimming removed 3 bases at V and 7 bases at J, with 13 bases between. The germline V gene has CDR1 SGHVS and CDR2 FNYEAQ. The CDR3 is CASSLGLALNEQFF. The CDR3 DNA sequence: TGTGCCAGCAGCTTGGGGCTAGCGTTGAATGAGCAGTTCTTC.

The chain carries TRBV28 and TRBJ2-5, with 10 bases that match TRBD2. Trimming cost V 3 bases and J 5 bases; bases outside gene matches: 12. The CDR3 covers 17 residues. The germline V gene encodes CDR1 MDHEN and CDR2 SYDVKM. The CDR3: CASSFRLAGVVGETQYF. The CDR3 nucleotides are TGTGCCAGCAGTTTTCGGCTAGCGGGAGTCGTAGGTGAGACCCAGTACTTC. Drawing the rest from reference TRBV28 and TRBJ2-5, the complete variable domain is DVKVTQSSRYLVKRTGEKVFLECVQDMDHENMFWYRQDPGLGLRLIYFSYDVKMKEKGDIPEGYSVSREKKERFSLILESASTNQTSMYLCASSFRLAGVVGETQYFGPGTRLLVL.

The V call is TRBV5-1, the J call TRBJ1-1; possible D gene TRBD1, 6 bases. CDR3 length: 15 residues. Trimming shortened V by 4 bases and J by 0 bases, and 13 bases separated the two germline ends. CDR1 and CDR2 (germline): SGHRS, YFSETQ. The CDR3 coding sequence is TGCGCCAGCAGCCAAGGACAGCTTCTGAACACTGAAGCTTTCTTT. Its protein is CASSQGQLLNTEAFF.

The chain employs TRBV10-2 and TRBJ1-6; 9 bases fit TRBD1. The CDR3 runs 14 residues. Trimming took 6 bases from V and 9 from J; bases not matched to a gene: 6. Per germline, CDR1 WSHSY and CDR2 SAAADI. CDR3 sequence (DNA): TGCGCCAGCAGCTCGGGACAGGGCGGTTCACCCCTCCACTTT. This codes for CASSSGQGGSPLHF.